These 22 T cell receptor beta chains originate from one sample sequenced in a study of OX40 agonist ivuxolimab in advanced cancers. Measured with immunoSEQ multiplex PCR; TCRdb has only the in-frame clones, and not every one. There are under 65,000 clones in the sample; roughly 87% occur only once, and 9% to 15% lies in the top ten. The sample was CD4+ or CD8+ T cells sorted from blood, taken in a trial of the OX40 agonist ivuxolimab. The receptors were gathered from an adult with an advanced solid tumor such as melanoma, head and neck, liver or kidney cancer.

The table lists this clone with a count of one. The chain links TRBV2 to TRBJ2-1; TRBD2 agrees at 7 bases. The CDR3 length is 16 residues. Germline trimming cut 8 bases from V and 4 bases from J; bases unmatched to any gene: 14. Germline CDR1 SNHLY, CDR2 FYNNEI. The CDR3 sequence is CASPGTTRSPYNEQFF. The CDR3 DNA sequence: TGTGCCAGCCCCGGGACTACCCGAAGCCCTTACAATGAGCAGTTCTTC.

The chain has TRBV9 and TRBJ2-3, with D perhaps matching TRBD1 (5 bases). Germline CDR1 reads SGDLS; CDR2 reads YYNGEE. V lost 3 bases and J lost 1, with 9 bases in between. The CDR3 loop spans 14 amino acids. The CDR3 is CASSAGFGTDTQYF. The CDR3 DNA is TGTGCCAGCAGCGCAGGGTTTGGCACAGATACGCAGTATTTT.

This rearrangement joins TRBV5-1 to TRBJ2-2; perhaps TRBD2 as D (5 bases). The CDR3 has 17 amino acids. Germline CDR1 is SGHRS and CDR2 is YFSETQ. V was clipped by 0 bases and J by 4 bases, with 16 bases between them. CDR3 sequence reads: CASSLGLRGLPTGELFF. In DNA, the CDR3 is TGCGCCAGCAGCTTGGGATTAAGAGGGCTACCCACCGGGGAGCTGTTTTTT.

In this sample, this clone turned up once. In DNA form, the CDR3 reads TGTGCCAGCAGCTGGGACAGGGGGCGGGACACTGAAGCTTTCTTT. Translation gives CASSWDRGRDTEAFF. The gene calls are TRBV7-9 and TRBJ1-1; TRBD1 matches at 12 bases. Germline V lookup: CDR1 SEHNR, CDR2 FQNEAQ (reference sequence). Losses at the gene ends were 4 bases for V and 3 bases for J; bases not matched to a gene: 3. The CDR3 spans 15 residues.

The chain joins TRBV5-8 to TRBJ1-2; a weak D match, TRBD1 (6 bases). CDR3 length: 15 residues. Trimming removed 6 bases at V and 3 bases at J, with 18 bases between. Per germline, CDR1 SGHTS and CDR2 YDEGEE. In nucleotides, the CDR3 is TGTGCCAGCATCCAACAGGGTAATCCGGACTATGGCTACACCTTC. Its translation is CASIQQGNPDYGYTF.

The CDR3 DNA sequence: TGCAGCGTTGAATTAAAGGGGAGGAAAGGGACTGAAGCTTTCTTT. This codes for CSVELKGRKGTEAFF. This chain connects TRBV29-1 to TRBJ1-1; weak D call: TRBD1 (5 bases). Trimming left V 2 bases short and J 5 bases short, with 18 bases between. The CDR3 is 15 residues long. In germline, CDR1 is SQVTM, CDR2 ANQGSEA.

This clone was counted many times. The chain uses TRBV27 and TRBJ1-1; D gene ambiguous. Germline V CDR1 and CDR2: MNHEY, SMNVEV (reference sequence). The V end was cut by 6 bases, the J end by 8 bases, with 25 bases between. CDR3 size: 16 residues. The CDR3 nucleotides are TGTGCCAGCAGCCCGAACTCTGGACGCGGGTGGATGGAAGCTTTCTTT. It translates to CASSPNSGRGWMEAFF.

This clone was observed a single time. An end of the junction does not agree with germline; a read error may underlie this. The gene calls are TRBV2 and TRBJ2-6; no reliable D call. This CDR3 spans 11 amino acids. CDR1 SNHLY and CDR2 FYNNEI come from the germline V gene. The CDR3 nucleotides read TGTGCCAGCAGTGACGTCCTATCACTTTCTTTC. This codes for CASSDVLSLSF.

The chain couples TRBV27 to TRBJ2-1, with TRBD2 matching 16 bases. The CDR3 consists of 15 residues. V shed 6 bases, J shed 8 bases, and the junction held 4 bases outside the gene matches. Germline V gene sequence: CDR1 MNHEY, CDR2 SMNVEV (reference sequence). The CDR3 nucleotides read TGTGCCAGCAGCTCCGGGACTAGCGGGAGGGATGAGCAGTTCTTC. It specifies CASSSGTSGRDEQFF.

This rearrangement joins TRBV5-4 to TRBJ1-1, with D unresolved. V gave up 0 bases and J gave up 6 bases, with 9 bases separating them. CDR1 SGHNT and CDR2 YYREEE come from the germline V gene (reference sequence). The CDR3 is 13 amino acids. The CDR3 loop reads CASSLAPAAEAFF. The CDR3 nucleotides are TGTGCCAGCAGCTTGGCCCCGGCAGCTGAAGCTTTCTTT.

The chain recombines TRBV5-6 with TRBJ2-5; possible D gene TRBD2, 5 bases. The CDR3 has 13 amino acids. Germline V lookup: CDR1 SGHDT, CDR2 YYEEEE. Trimming took off 0 bases at V and 5 bases at J, with 8 bases between the two ends. CDR3 nucleotides: TGTGCCAGCAGCTTGGAGGGCGGGGAGACCCAGTACTTC. Its protein is CASSLEGGETQYF.

The V gene is TRBV28, the J gene TRBJ2-7; TRBD1 might be the D (6 bases). The germline V and J ends were trimmed by 8 bases and 4 bases, with 15 bases remaining between them. Germline values: CDR1 MDHEN, CDR2 SYDVKM. The CDR3 is 13 residues long. In nucleotides, the CDR3 is TGTGCCAGCCTAGAACAGGGAATATACGAGCAGTACTTC. Protein product: CASLEQGIYEQYF.

This chain connects TRBV11-1 to TRBJ2-1; 11 bases agree with TRBD2. The CDR3 runs to 17 residues. The trim removed 5 bases at V and 7 bases at J, leaving 13 bases unmatched. Germline values: CDR1 SGHAT, CDR2 FQDESV (reference sequence). CDR3 residues: CASSRQIAGGPQNEQFF. The CDR3 DNA reads TGTGCCAGCAGCCGACAGATAGCGGGAGGGCCCCAGAATGAGCAGTTCTTC.

The rearrangement joins TRBV7-9 to TRBJ1-1; no firm D call. Per germline, CDR1 SEHNR and CDR2 FQNEAQ (reference sequence). Trimming pared 3 bases from V and 7 bases from J, leaving 9 bases between. The CDR3 has 12 residues. The CDR3 nucleotides read TGTGCCAGCAGCTTGAGTCCGCTTGAAGCTTTCTTT. Translation gives CASSLSPLEAFF.

This chain uses TRBV30 with TRBJ1-1; a weak D match, TRBD1 (5 bases). V lost 3 bases, J lost 1 base, and 12 bases lay in between. The CDR3 is made up of 14 amino acids. Germline V gene sequence: CDR1 GTSNPN, CDR2 SVGIG (reference sequence). CDR3 in amino acids: CAWSDSHGNTEAFF. The CDR3 nucleotides are TGTGCCTGGAGCGACAGCCACGGGAACACTGAAGCTTTCTTT.

CDR3 region: CASSSLSGSVPYEQYF. The CDR3 bases are TGTGCCAGCAGTTCCCTGAGCGGGTCCGTCCCCTACGAGCAGTACTTC. V is TRBV7-9 and J is TRBJ2-7; possible D gene TRBD2, 6 bases. V lost 6 bases to trimming and J lost 2 bases, with 20 bases between them. The CDR3 length is 16 residues. The germline V gene encodes CDR1 SEHNR and CDR2 FQNEAQ (reference sequence).

This clone is termed medium-sized. The CDR3 nucleotides read TGTGCCAGCAGCTTGGAGGGGAACACTGAAGCTTTCTTT. It encodes CASSLEGNTEAFF. The rearrangement joins TRBV5-4 to TRBJ1-1; D call uncertain. The V end was cut by 0 bases, the J end by 1 base, with 4 bases between. CDR1 is SGHNT and CDR2 is YYREEE in the germline V gene (reference sequence). The length of the CDR3 is 13 residues.

The rearrangement joins TRBV7-7 to TRBJ2-2; weak D call: TRBD2 (6 bases). The CDR3 has 17 residues. Germline V gene data show CDR1 as SSHAT and CDR2 as FNYEAQ (reference sequence). The V end was cut by 3 bases, the J end by 2 bases, with 16 bases between. The CDR3 coding sequence is TGTGCCAGCAGCTTGGGCGATGGGGGAGGTAACACCGGGGAGCTGTTTTTT. It translates to CASSLGDGGGNTGELFF.

This chain links TRBV4-1 with TRBJ2-1; no clear D. V dropped 2 bases and J dropped 0 bases, with 8 bases sitting between them. The CDR3 extends over 15 amino acids. Germline CDR1 reads MGHRA; CDR2 reads YSYEKL. The CDR3: CASSQTESSYNEQFF. The CDR3 DNA sequence: TGCGCCAGCAGCCAAACGGAAAGCTCCTACAATGAGCAGTTCTTC.

The V call is TRBV7-9, the J call TRBJ2-2; 11 bases agree with TRBD2. The CDR3 runs to 19 residues. J lost 4 bases, V lost 3 bases, and 13 bases had no gene match. The germline V gene has CDR1 SEHNR and CDR2 FQNEAQ (reference sequence). Written as DNA, the CDR3 is TGTGCCAGCAGCTTCCGCCTCCGACTAGCGGGGTCCCCCACCGGGGAGCTGTTTTTT. It encodes CASSFRLRLAGSPTGELFF. The full variable domain, with the rest looked up from reference TRBV7-9 and TRBJ2-2, is DTGVSQNPRHKITKRGQNVTFRCDPISEHNRLYWYRQTLGQGPEFLTYFQNEAQLEKSRLLSDRFSAERPKGSFSTLEIQRTEQGDSAMYLCASSFRLRLAGSPTGELFFGEGSRLTVL.

V gene TRBV19 combines with J gene TRBJ1-5; TRBD1 might be the D (6 bases). Trimming cost V 3 bases and J 4 bases, with 13 bases left between them. The CDR3 has 15 amino acids. In germline, CDR1 is LNHDA, CDR2 SQIVND (reference sequence). In nucleotides, the CDR3 is TGTGCCAGTAGTATGGTGTCAGGGGTAAATCAGCCCCAGCATTTT. It codes for CASSMVSGVNQPQHF.

V and J are TRBV4-1 and TRBJ2-7; the D gene is possibly TRBD1 (5 bases). This CDR3 has 14 residues. Germline-derived CDR1 and CDR2 are MGHRA and YSYEKL. Trimming cost V 5 bases and J 2 bases, with 13 bases left between them. CDR3 loop: CASSKTVVAYEQYF. Written as DNA, the CDR3 is TGCGCCAGCAGCAAGACAGTTGTAGCCTACGAGCAGTACTTC.